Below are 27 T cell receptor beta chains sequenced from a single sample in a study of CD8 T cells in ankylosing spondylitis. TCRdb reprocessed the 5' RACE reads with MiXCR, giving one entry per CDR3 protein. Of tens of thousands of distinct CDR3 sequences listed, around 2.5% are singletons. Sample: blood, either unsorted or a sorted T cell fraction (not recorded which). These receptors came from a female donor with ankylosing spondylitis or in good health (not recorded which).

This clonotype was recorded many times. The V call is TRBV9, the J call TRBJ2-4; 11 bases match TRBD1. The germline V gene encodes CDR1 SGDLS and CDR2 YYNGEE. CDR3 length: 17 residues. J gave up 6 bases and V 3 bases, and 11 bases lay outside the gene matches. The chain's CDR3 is CASSEGSGQGALNIQYF. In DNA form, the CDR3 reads TGTGCCAGCAGCGAGGGATCCGGACAGGGGGCGTTAAACATTCAGTACTTC.

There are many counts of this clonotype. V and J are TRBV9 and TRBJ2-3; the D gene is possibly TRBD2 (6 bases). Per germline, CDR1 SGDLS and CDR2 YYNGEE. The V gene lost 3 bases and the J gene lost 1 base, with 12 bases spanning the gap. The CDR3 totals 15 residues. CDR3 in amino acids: CASSASGTRTDTQYF. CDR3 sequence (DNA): TGTGCCAGCAGCGCATCCGGGACTCGCACAGATACGCAGTATTTT.

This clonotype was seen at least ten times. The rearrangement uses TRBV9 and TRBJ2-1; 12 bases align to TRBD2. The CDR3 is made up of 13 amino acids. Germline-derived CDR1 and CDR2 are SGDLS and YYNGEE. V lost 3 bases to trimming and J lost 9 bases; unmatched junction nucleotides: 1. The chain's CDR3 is CASSAGLAGEQFF. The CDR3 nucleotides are TGTGCCAGCAGCGCGGGACTAGCGGGTGAGCAGTTCTTC.

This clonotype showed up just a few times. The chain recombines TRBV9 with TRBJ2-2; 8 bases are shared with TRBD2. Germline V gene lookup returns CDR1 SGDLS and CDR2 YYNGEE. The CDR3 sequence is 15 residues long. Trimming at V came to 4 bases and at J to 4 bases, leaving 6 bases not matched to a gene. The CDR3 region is CASSSGGAGTGELFF. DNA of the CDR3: TGTGCCAGCAGCTCGGGGGGGGCGGGCACCGGGGAGCTGTTTTTT.

The CDR3 DNA follows: TGCACCAGCAGCCTGAGAGCGGGAGGATCCTACGAGCAGTACTTC. The encoded protein is CTSSLRAGGSYEQYF. The V and J genes are TRBV1 and TRBJ2-7; the D call TRBD2 from the table was never checked on the DNA. TRBV1 is assigned pseudogene status. The length of the CDR3 is 15 residues.

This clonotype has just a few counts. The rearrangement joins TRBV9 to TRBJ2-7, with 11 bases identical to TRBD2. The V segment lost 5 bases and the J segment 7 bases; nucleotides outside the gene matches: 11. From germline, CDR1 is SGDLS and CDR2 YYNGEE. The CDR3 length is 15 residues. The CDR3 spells CASSRSGRAGEEQYF. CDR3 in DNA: TGTGCCAGCAGTCGTAGCGGGAGGGCCGGGGAGGAGCAGTACTTC.

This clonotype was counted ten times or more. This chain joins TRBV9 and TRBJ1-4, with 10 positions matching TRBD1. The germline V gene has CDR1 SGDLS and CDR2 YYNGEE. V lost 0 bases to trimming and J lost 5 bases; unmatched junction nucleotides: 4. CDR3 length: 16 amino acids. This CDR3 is CASSVAPGQGNEKLFF. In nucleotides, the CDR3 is TGTGCCAGCAGCGTAGCACCGGGACAGGGGAATGAAAAACTGTTTTTT.

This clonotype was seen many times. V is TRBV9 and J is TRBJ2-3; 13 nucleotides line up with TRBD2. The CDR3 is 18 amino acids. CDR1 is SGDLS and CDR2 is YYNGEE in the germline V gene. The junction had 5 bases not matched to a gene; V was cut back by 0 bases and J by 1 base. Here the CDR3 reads CASSVATSGGPRTDTQYF. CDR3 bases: TGTGCCAGCAGCGTAGCGACTAGCGGGGGGCCTCGCACAGATACGCAGTATTTT.

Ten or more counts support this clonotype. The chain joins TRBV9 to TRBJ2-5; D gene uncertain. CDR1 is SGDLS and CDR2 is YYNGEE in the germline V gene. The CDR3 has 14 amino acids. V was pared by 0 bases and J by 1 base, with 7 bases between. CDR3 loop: CASSVAPAQETQYF. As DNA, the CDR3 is TGTGCCAGCAGCGTAGCCCCGGCCCAAGAGACCCAGTACTTC.

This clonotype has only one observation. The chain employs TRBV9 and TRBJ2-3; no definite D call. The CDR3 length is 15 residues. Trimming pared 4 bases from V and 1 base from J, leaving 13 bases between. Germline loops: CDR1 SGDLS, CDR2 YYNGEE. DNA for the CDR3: TGTGCCAGCAGCCCTCAGCATACCGGCACAGATACGCAGTATTTT. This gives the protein CASSPQHTGTDTQYF.

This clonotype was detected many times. The CDR3 protein is CASSPTGTGPYEQYF. The CDR3 DNA reads TGTGCCAGCAGCCCAACCGGGACAGGTCCCTACGAGCAGTACTTC. The genes are TRBV9 and TRBJ2-7; 8 nucleotides match TRBD1. CDR1 and CDR2 (germline): SGDLS, YYNGEE. The CDR3 spans 15 residues. Trimming removed 4 bases from V and 2 bases from J; junction bases left unmatched: 8.

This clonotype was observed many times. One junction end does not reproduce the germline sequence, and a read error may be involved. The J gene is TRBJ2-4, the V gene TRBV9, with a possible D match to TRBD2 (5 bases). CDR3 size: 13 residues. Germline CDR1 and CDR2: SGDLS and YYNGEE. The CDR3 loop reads CASGPEARNIQYF. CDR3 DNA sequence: TGTGCCAGCGGCCCGGAGGCCAGAAACATTCAGTACTTC.

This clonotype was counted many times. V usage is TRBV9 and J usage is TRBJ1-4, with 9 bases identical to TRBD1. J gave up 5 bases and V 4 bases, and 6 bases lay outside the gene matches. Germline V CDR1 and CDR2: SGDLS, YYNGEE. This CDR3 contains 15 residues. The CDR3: CASSPRDRANEKLFF. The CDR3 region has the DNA TGTGCCAGCAGCCCGCGGGACAGGGCGAATGAAAAACTGTTTTTT.

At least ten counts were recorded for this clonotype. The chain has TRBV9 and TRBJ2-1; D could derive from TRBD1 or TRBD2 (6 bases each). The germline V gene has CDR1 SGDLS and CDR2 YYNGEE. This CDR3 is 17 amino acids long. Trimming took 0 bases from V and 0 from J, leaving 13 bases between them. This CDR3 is CASSVGLEGGSYNEQFF. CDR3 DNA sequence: TGTGCCAGCAGCGTAGGTCTCGAGGGGGGCTCCTACAATGAGCAGTTCTTC.

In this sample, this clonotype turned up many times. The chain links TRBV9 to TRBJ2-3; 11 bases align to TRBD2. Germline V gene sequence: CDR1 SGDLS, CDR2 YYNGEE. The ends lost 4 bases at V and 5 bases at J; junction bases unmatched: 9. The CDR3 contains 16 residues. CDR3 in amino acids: CASSYGLAGGGDTQYF. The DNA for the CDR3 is TGTGCCAGCAGCTACGGGTTAGCGGGGGGGGGAGATACGCAGTATTTT. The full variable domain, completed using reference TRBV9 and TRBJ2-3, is DSGVTQTPKHLITATGQRVTLRCSPRSGDLSVYWYQQSLDQGLQFLIQYYNGEERAKGNILERFSAQQFPDLHSELNLSSLELGDSALYFCASSYGLAGGGDTQYFGPGTRLTVL.

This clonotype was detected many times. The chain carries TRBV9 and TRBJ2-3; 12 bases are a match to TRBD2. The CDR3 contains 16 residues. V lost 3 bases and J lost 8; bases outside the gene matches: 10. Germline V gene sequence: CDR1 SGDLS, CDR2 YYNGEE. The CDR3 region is CASSALAGGISGTQYF. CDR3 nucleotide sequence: TGTGCCAGCAGCGCCCTAGCGGGAGGGATATCTGGTACGCAGTATTTT.

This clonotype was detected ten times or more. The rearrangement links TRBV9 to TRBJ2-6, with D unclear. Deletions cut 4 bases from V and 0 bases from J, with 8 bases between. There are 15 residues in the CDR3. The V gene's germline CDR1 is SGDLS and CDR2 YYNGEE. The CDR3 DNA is TGTGCCAGCAGCCCTCTCCACTCTGGGGCCAACGTCCTGACTTTC. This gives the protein CASSPLHSGANVLTF.

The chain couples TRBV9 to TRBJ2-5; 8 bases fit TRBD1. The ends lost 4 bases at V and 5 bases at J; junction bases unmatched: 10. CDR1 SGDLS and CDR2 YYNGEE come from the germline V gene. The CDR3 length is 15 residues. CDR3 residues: CASSLEGQGVETQYF. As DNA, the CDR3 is TGTGCCAGCAGCTTAGAAGGACAGGGTGTGGAGACCCAGTACTTC.

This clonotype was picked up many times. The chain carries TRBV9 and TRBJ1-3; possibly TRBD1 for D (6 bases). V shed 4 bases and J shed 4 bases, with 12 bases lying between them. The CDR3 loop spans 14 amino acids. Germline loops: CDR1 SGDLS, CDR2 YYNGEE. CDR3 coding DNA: TGTGCCAGCAGCACTCGGACAGTCGGAAACACCATATATTTT. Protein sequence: CASSTRTVGNTIYF.

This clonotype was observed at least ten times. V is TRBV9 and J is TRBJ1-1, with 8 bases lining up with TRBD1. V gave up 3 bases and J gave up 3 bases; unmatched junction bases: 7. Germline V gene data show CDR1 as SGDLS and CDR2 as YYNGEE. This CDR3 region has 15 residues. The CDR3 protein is CASSATGQGDTEAFF. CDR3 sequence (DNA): TGTGCCAGCAGCGCTACCGGACAGGGCGACACTGAAGCTTTCTTT.

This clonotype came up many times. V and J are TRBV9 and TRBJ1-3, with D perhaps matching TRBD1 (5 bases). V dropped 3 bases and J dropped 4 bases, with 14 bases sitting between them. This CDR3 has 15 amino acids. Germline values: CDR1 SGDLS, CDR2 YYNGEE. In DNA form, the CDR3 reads TGTGCCAGCAGCGCGGGGGTTGCTGGGGGAAACACCATATATTTT. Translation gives CASSAGVAGGNTIYF.

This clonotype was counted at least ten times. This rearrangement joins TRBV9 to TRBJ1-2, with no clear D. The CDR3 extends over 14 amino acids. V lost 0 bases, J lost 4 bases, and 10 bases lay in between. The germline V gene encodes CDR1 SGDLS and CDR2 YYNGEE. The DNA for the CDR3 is TGTGCCAGCAGCGTAGAGGACGGGTTCTATGGCTACACCTTC. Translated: CASSVEDGFYGYTF.

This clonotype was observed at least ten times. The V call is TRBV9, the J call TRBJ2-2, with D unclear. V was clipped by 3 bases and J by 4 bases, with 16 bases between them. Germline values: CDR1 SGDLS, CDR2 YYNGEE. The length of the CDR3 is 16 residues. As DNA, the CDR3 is TGTGCCAGCAGCGGACGAGGAAGTATTCCCACCGGGGAGCTGTTTTTT. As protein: CASSGRGSIPTGELFF.

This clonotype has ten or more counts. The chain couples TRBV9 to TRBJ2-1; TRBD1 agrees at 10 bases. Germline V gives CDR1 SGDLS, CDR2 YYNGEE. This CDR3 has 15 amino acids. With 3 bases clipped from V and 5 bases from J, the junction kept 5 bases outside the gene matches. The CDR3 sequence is CASSGDRGRNNEQFF. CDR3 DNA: TGTGCCAGCAGCGGTGACAGGGGGCGCAACAATGAGCAGTTCTTC.

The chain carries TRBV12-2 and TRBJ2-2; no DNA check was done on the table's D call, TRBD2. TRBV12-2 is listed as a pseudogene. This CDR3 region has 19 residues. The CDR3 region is CASRLMSRGGPPGTGELFF. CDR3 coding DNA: TGTGCAAGTCGCTTAATGTCCCGGGGGGGCCCCCCGGGGACCGGGGAGCTGTTTTTT.

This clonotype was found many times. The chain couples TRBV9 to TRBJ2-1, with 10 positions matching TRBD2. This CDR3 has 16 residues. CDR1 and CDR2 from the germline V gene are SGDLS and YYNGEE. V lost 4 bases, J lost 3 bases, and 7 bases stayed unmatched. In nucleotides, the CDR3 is TGTGCCAGCAGCCCCAGGACTAGCGGTATCTACAATGAGCAGTTCTTC. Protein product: CASSPRTSGIYNEQFF.

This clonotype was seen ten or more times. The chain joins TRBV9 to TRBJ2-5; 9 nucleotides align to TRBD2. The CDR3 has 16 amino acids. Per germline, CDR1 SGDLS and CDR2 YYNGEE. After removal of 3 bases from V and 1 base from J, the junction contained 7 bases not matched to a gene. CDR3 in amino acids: CASSAPGLASQETQYF. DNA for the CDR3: TGTGCCAGCAGCGCCCCGGGACTAGCTTCCCAAGAGACCCAGTACTTC.